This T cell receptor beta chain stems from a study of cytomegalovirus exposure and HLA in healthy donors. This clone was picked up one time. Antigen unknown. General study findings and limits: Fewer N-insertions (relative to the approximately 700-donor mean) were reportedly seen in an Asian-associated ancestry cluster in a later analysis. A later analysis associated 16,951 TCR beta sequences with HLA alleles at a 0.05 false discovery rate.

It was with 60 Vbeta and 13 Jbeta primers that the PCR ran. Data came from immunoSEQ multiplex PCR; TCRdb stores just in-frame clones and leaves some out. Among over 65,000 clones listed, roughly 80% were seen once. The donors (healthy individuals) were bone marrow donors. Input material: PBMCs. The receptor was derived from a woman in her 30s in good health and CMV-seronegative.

In DNA form, the CDR3 reads TGTGCCAGCAGCCCCCCGTTCGATACGCAGTATTTT. Its protein product is CASSPPFDTQYF. The chain joins TRBV7-9 to TRBJ2-3; D is undetermined. Trimming cost V 5 bases and J 6 bases, with 9 bases left between them. The CDR3 consists of 12 residues. Germline V gene lookup returns CDR1 SEHNR and CDR2 FQNEAQ (reference sequence).